This entry lists 10 T cell receptor beta chains sequenced from one sample in a study of blood T cell repertoires in COVID-19. Generated by immunoSEQ multiplex PCR, the TCRdb table keeps only in-frame clones and is missing some. The sample yields more than 200,000 clones, around four fifths seen once. The sequencing input was peripheral blood. These receptors originate from a man aged 55 to 70 with acute or convalescent COVID-19.

The chain employs TRBV19 and TRBJ2-3; a weak D match, TRBD1 (5 bases). Germline lookup yields CDR1 LNHDA and CDR2 SQIVND (reference sequence). The CDR3 loop spans 12 amino acids. Between the trimmed V and J ends, which lost 9 bases and 2 bases, there was a span of 9 bases. The CDR3 coding sequence is TGTGCCAGCAGGGCGCCCACAGATACGCAGTATTTT. Translation gives CASRAPTDTQYF.

The chain joins TRBV7-8 to TRBJ2-7; weak D call: TRBD2 (5 bases). Germline V CDR1 and CDR2: SGHVS, FQNEAQ. CDR3 size: 16 residues. V shed 3 bases and J shed 5 bases, with 20 bases lying between them. In DNA form, the CDR3 reads TGTGCCAGCAGCTTGGGTTCTCGGGGTTCTGGGAACGAGCAGTACTTC. Translating gives CASSLGSRGSGNEQYF.

CDR3 residues: CATSRVWAQSSYEQYF. The CDR3 DNA reads TGTGCCACCAGCAGAGTTTGGGCTCAATCCTCCTACGAGCAGTACTTC. V gene TRBV15 combines with J gene TRBJ2-7; D not resolved. Germline CDR1 LNHNV, CDR2 YYDKDF (reference sequence). The length of the CDR3 is 16 residues. V gave up 1 base and J gave up 0 bases, with 13 bases separating them.

The rearrangement links TRBV28 to TRBJ2-3, with 15 bases aligning to TRBD2. The CDR3 loop spans 19 amino acids. V trimming: 4 bases; J trimming: 6 bases; junction bases outside the gene matches: 14. The V gene's germline CDR1 is MDHEN and CDR2 SYDVKM. CDR3 region: CASSWDVPGLAGGRDTQYF. The CDR3 DNA is TGTGCCAGCAGTTGGGATGTCCCGGGACTAGCGGGAGGTAGGGATACGCAGTATTTT.

This clone was observed a single time. This chain uses TRBV5-1 with TRBJ1-5, with D possibly TRBD1 on 5 matching bases. Deletions cut 0 bases from V and 1 base from J, with 11 bases between. The CDR3 is made up of 16 amino acids. Looked up from germline, CDR1 is SGHRS and CDR2 is YFSETQ. The CDR3: CASSLGPGESNQPQHF. CDR3 sequence (DNA): TGCGCCAGCAGCTTGGGTCCGGGGGAGAGCAATCAGCCCCAGCATTTT.

The J gene is TRBJ2-5, the V gene TRBV6-5, with D perhaps matching TRBD2 (5 bases). This CDR3 is built from 13 residues. The V end lost 4 bases, the J end lost 0 bases, and 6 bases lay between the germline ends. Germline assignment: CDR1 MNHEY and CDR2 SVGAGI. The CDR3 region is CASSLAYQETQYF. CDR3 DNA: TGTGCCAGCAGTTTAGCGTACCAAGAGACCCAGTACTTC.

J is TRBJ2-3 and V is TRBV9, with 7 bases matching TRBD2. The CDR3 totals 15 residues. The trim removed 3 bases at V and 6 bases at J, leaving 10 bases unmatched. Germline lookup yields CDR1 SGDLS and CDR2 YYNGEE. The DNA for the CDR3 is TGTGCCAGCAGCGGACCGCGCGGGGGTACCGATACGCAGTATTTT. It is translated as CASSGPRGGTDTQYF.

This chain links TRBV28 with TRBJ1-6; 8 nucleotides match TRBD1. The CDR3 covers 16 residues. Trimming at V came to 7 bases and at J to 10 bases, leaving 15 bases not matched to a gene. Germline V gives CDR1 MDHEN, CDR2 SYDVKM. The CDR3 DNA is TGTGCCAGCAATGCTTGGACAGGGAGCCTTCTCTCACCCCTCCACTTT. Residues: CASNAWTGSLLSPLHF. Variable domain in full (rest from reference TRBV28 and TRBJ1-6): DVKVTQSSRYLVKRTGEKVFLECVQDMDHENMFWYRQDPGLGLRLIYFSYDVKMKEKGDIPEGYSVSREKKERFSLILESASTNQTSMYLCASNAWTGSLLSPLHFGNGTRLTVT.

The chain uses TRBV7-2 and TRBJ2-7, with TRBD2 matching over 8 bases. From germline, CDR1 is SGHTA and CDR2 FQGNSA. This CDR3 has 16 amino acids. Trimming removed 5 bases from V and 5 bases from J; junction bases left unmatched: 14. The CDR3: CASSPGGEGVNNEQYF. The CDR3 DNA sequence: TGTGCCAGCAGCCCGGGAGGGGAGGGAGTAAACAACGAGCAGTACTTC.

The chain is built from TRBV12-2 and TRBJ2-1; TRBD2 was called by the table and not checked on the DNA. TRBV12-2 is flagged as a pseudogene. This CDR3 is built from 17 residues. CDR3 in DNA: TGTGCAAGTCGCCCCCAGTGGCGGGGTTGCGCCTACAATGAGCAGTTCTTC. Translating gives CASRPQWRGCAYNEQFF.